This T cell receptor (beta chain) was recovered during a study of T cell clonality in common variable immunodeficiency. Notes on the study in general: CVID subjects showed higher TCRbeta clonality than healthy controls. Reportedly, TCR beta sequences from common variable immunodeficiency showed fewer deletions and N-nucleotide insertions. T cell subpopulation sequencing would be needed to explain CVID clonality. Fewer TCRbeta clones were shared among CVID subjects than controls.

This clone turned up a few times. What it binds is not known. One junction end does not reproduce the germline sequence, and a read error may be involved. The CDR3 end is not reached by the read, which stops 3 residues before it; the germline J gene fills it in. This CDR3 region has 12 residues. The germline V gene has CDR1 ENHRY and CDR2 SYGVKD. Of CVID subjects, some 15 were female and 29 male, mean age about 40. The table came from immunoSEQ multiplex PCR; TCRdb's copy has only in-frame clones and leaves some out. The data show 20,000 or so clones, none appearing only once, with about 2.5% held by the ten largest.

Sequencing was performed on peripheral blood mononuclear cells. The TCR was taken from a human donor with common variable immunodeficiency. The gene calls are TRBV10-3 and TRBJ2-7; D is unresolved. This CDR3 reads CAIRESGREQYF. The part of the CDR3 DNA that was read is TGTGCCATCAGGGAGTCAGGCCGCGAG.